Sequencing of this T cell receptor beta chain was carried out in a study of blood T cell repertoires in COVID-19. At the level of the study: Nucleic acid was either cDNA or gDNA, and it came from T cells, B-cell-depleted T cells, or PBMCs.

How the authors handled the data: The assay estimated nucleated cells by amplifying reference gene primers. Sequencing was performed with immunoSEQ multiplex PCR; in TCRdb, only in-frame clones are kept and a portion is missing. V, J and clone size are those of that table, while D and trimming were read from the DNA. This table has 300,000 to 450,000 clones, approximately 88% appearing once. The germline V gene has CDR1 SGHAT and CDR2 FQDESV (reference sequence). The V end lost 5 bases, the J end lost 0 bases, and 16 bases lay between the germline ends. The CDR3 sequence is 16 residues long. The sequence derives from a woman aged 25 to 39 with COVID-19, enrolled during active disease. V is TRBV11-1 and J is TRBJ2-5, with D unclear. Input material: peripheral blood. CDR3 protein: CASSRRQALYQETQYF. The CDR3 DNA reads TGTGCCAGCAGCCGACGACAAGCCCTTTACCAAGAGACCCAGTACTTC.